This TCR beta chain was sequenced during a study of T-cell reconstitution after alpha-beta-depleted transplantation in children. The study's findings and limits: Once a year had passed after transplant, T-cell counts and diversity came mostly from newly produced T cells. Diversity of TCRbeta at day 60 was high in some patients, arising from surviving recipient T cells and thymic progenitors. Expanded graft clones numbering several hundred reportedly gave rise to alpha-beta T cells about two months after transplant.

This clonotype was detected many times. Its antigen is undetermined. Unique molecular identifiers were used to barcode this TCRbeta library. One entry per CDR3 protein results from TCRdb running MiXCR on the PCR reads. The sample shows 200,000 or so distinct CDR3 sequences, approximately 6% of them seen only once. Trimming pared 5 bases from V and 6 bases from J, leaving 12 bases between. The CDR3 sequence is 13 residues long. The germline V gene encodes CDR1 SEHNR and CDR2 FQNEAQ (reference sequence). J is TRBJ2-3 and V is TRBV7-9; D gene ambiguous. The source of this sequence is a girl under three years old with combined immunodeficiency, due to receive a stem cell transplant. The sample consisted of PBMCs, taken before TCRalphabeta/CD19-depleted stem cell transplant. The CDR3, as DNA: TGTGCCAGCAGCGCACGTCTGCTGGATACGCAGTATTTT. It is translated as CASSARLLDTQYF.